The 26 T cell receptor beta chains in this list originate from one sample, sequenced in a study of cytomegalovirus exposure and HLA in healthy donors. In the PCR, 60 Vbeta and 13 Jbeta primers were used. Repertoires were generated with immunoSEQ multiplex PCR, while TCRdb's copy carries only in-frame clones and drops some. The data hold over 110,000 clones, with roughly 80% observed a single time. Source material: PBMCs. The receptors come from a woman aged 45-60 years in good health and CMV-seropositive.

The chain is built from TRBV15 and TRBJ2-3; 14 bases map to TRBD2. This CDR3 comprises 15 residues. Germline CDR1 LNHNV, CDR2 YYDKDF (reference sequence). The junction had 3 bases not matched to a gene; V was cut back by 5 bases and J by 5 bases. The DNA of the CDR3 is TGTGCCACCAGCTCAGGGACTAGCGGGGGAGATACGCAGTATTTT. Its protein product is CATSSGTSGGDTQYF.

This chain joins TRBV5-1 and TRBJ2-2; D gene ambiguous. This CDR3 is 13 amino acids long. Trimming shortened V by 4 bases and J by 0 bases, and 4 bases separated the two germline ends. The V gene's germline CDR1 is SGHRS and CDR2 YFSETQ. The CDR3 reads CASSVSNTGELFF. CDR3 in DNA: TGCGCCAGCAGCGTATCGAACACCGGGGAGCTGTTTTTT.

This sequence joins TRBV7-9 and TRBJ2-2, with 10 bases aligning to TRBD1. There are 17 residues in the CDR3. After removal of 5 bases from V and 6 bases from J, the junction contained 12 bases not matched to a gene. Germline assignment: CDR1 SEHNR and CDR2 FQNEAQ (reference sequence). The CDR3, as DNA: TGTGCCAGCAGCCCCACCCGGGACAGGGGATTTTCCGGGGAGCTGTTTTTT. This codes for CASSPTRDRGFSGELFF.

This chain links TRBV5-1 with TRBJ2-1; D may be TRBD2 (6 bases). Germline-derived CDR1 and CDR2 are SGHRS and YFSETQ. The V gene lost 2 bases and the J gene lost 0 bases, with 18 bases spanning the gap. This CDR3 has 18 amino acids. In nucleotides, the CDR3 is TGCGCCAGCAGCTTTGGGGAGGCGCCACTTAGCTCCTACAATGAGCAGTTCTTC. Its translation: CASSFGEAPLSSYNEQFF. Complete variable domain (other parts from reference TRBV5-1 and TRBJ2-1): KAGVTQTPRYLIKTRGQQVTLSCSPISGHRSVSWYQQTPGQGLQFLFEYFSETQRNKGNFPGRFSGRQFSNSRSEMNVSTLELGDSALYLCASSFGEAPLSSYNEQFFGPGTRLTVL.

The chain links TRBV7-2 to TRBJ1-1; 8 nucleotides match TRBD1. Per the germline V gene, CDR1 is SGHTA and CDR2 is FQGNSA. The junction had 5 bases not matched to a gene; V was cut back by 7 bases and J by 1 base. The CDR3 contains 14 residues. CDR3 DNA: TGTGCCAGCAACCCGGACAGGGAGAACACTGAAGCTTTCTTT. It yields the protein CASNPDRENTEAFF.

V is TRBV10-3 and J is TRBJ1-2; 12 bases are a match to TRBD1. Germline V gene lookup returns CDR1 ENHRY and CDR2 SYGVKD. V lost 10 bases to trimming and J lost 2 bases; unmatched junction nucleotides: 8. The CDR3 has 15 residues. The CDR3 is CATEPGTGGNYGYTF. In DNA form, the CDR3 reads TGTGCCACCGAGCCAGGGACAGGGGGCAACTATGGCTACACCTTC.

The CDR3, as DNA: TGTGCCAGCAGCTTTGGGATACAGGGCTACGAGCAGTACTTC. Translated, it gives CASSFGIQGYEQYF. The gene calls are TRBV7-2 and TRBJ2-7, with D perhaps matching TRBD1 (6 bases). V lost 3 bases and J 3 bases, leaving 12 bases between the germline ends. This CDR3 region has 14 residues. The germline CDR1 and CDR2 sequences are SGHTA and FQGNSA.

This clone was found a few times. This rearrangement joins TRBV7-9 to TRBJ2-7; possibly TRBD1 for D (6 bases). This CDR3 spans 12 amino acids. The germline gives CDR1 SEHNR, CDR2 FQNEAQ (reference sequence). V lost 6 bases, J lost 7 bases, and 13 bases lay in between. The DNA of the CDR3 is TGTGCCAGCAGAAGTACAGGGTTGGAGCAGTACTTC. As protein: CASRSTGLEQYF.

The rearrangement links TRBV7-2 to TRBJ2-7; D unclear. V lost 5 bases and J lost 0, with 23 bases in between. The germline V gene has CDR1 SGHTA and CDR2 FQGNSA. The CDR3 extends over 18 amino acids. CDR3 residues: CASSPRGDRRFLSYEQYF. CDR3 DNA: TGTGCCAGCAGCCCAAGAGGTGACCGCCGGTTCCTCTCCTACGAGCAGTACTTC.

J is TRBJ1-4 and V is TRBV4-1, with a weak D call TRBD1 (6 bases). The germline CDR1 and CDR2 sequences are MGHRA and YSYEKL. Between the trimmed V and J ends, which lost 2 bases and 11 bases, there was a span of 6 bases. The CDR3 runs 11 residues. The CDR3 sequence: CASSQQGKLFF. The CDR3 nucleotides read TGCGCCAGCAGCCAACAGGGGAAACTGTTTTTT.

The CDR3 loop reads CASSGARGANVLTF. The DNA for the CDR3 is TGTGCCAGCAGTGGGGCGAGAGGGGCCAACGTCCTGACTTTC. The V and J genes are TRBV2 and TRBJ2-6; D call uncertain. This CDR3 contains 14 residues. Germline loops: CDR1 SNHLY, CDR2 FYNNEI. Trimming cost V 4 bases and J 4 bases, with 8 bases left between them.

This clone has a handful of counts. CDR3 DNA: TGCGCCAGCAGCCGAGAAGTACTAACCTCGGGCTATGGCTACACCTTC. This codes for CASSREVLTSGYGYTF. V is TRBV4-3 and J is TRBJ1-2; no reliable D call. The CDR3 runs 16 residues. The ends were cut back, 4 bases at V and 4 bases at J, with 19 bases in the middle. Germline loops: CDR1 LGHNA, CDR2 YSLEER.

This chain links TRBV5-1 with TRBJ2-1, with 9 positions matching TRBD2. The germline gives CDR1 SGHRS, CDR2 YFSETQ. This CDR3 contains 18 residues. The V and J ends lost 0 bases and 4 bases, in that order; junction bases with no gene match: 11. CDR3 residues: CASSLGPPGGGAYNEQFF. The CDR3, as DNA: TGCGCCAGCAGCTTGGGGCCCCCGGGCGGGGGGGCTTACAATGAGCAGTTCTTC.

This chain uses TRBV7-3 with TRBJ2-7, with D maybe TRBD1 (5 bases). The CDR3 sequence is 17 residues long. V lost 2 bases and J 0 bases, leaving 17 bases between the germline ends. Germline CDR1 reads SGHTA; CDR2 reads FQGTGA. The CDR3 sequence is CASSLVTTRDSSYEQYF. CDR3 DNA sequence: TGTGCCAGCAGCTTAGTTACGACCCGCGACAGCTCCTACGAGCAGTACTTC.

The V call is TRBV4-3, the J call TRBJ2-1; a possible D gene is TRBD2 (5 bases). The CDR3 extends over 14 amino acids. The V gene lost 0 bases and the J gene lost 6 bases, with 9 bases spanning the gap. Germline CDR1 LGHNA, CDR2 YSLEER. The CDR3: CASSQERGFNEQFF. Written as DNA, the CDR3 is TGCGCCAGCAGCCAAGAGAGAGGGTTCAATGAGCAGTTCTTC.

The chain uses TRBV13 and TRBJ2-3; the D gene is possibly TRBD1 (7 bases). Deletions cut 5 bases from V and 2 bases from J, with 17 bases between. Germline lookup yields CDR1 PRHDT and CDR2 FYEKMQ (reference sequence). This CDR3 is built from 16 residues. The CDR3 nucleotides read TGTGCCAGCAGCCTCACGGGGGACAGCCTCACAGATACGCAGTATTTT. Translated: CASSLTGDSLTDTQYF.

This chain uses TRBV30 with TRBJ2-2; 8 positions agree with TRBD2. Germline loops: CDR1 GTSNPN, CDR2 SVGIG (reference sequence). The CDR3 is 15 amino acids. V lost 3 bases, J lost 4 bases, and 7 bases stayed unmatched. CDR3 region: CAWSGGAGPTGELFF. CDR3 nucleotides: TGTGCCTGGAGCGGGGGGGCCGGGCCCACCGGGGAGCTGTTTTTT.

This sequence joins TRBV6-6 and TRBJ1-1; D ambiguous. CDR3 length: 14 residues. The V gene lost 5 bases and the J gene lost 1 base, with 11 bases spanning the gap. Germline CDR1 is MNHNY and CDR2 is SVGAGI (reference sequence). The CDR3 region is CASSPLEGNTEAFF. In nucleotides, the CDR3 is TGTGCCAGCAGTCCCCTGGAGGGGAACACTGAAGCTTTCTTT.

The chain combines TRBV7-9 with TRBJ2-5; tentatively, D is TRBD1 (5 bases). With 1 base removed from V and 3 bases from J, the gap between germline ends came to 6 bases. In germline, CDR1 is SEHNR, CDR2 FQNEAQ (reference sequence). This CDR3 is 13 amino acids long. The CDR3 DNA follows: TGTGCCAGCAGCTTAGGACAGAAAGAGACCCAGTACTTC. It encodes CASSLGQKETQYF.

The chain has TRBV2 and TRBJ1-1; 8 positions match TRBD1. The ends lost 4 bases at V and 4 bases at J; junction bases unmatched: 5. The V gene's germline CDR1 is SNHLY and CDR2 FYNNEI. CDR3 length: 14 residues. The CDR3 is CASSGQGPGTEAFF. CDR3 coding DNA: TGTGCCAGCAGTGGACAGGGGCCGGGCACTGAAGCTTTCTTT. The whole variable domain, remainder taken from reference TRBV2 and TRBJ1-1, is EPEVTQTPSHQVTQMGQEVILRCVPISNHLYFYWYRQILGQKVEFLVSFYNNEISEKSEIFDDQFSVERPDGSNFTLKIRSTKLEDSAMYFCASSGQGPGTEAFFGQGTRLTVV.

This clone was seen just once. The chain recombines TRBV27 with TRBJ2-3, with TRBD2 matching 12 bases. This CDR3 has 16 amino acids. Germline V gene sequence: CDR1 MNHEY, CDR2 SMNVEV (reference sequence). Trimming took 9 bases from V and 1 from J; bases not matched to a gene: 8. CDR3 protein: CARLSSGGACTDTQYF. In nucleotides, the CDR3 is TGTGCCAGGCTTTCTAGCGGGGGGGCCTGCACAGATACGCAGTATTTT.

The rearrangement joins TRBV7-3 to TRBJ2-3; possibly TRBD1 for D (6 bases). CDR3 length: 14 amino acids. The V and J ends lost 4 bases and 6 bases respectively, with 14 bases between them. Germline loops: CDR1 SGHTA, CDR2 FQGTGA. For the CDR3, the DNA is TGTGCCAGCAGCTCGACAGGAGCTCGGGATACGCAGTATTTT. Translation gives CASSSTGARDTQYF.

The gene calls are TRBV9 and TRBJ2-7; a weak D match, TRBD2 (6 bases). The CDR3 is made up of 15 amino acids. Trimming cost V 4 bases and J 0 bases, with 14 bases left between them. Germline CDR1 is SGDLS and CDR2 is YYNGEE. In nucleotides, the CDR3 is TGTGCCAGCAGCCCAATCGGAGGGCACTCCTACGAGCAGTACTTC. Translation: CASSPIGGHSYEQYF.

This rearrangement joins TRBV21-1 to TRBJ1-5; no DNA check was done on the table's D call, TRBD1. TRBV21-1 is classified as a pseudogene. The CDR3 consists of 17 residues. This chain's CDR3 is CASSKEGAEGAEGPQHF. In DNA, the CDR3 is TGTGCCAGCAGCAAAGAAGGAGCGGAGGGGGCAGAGGGGCCCCAGCATTTT.

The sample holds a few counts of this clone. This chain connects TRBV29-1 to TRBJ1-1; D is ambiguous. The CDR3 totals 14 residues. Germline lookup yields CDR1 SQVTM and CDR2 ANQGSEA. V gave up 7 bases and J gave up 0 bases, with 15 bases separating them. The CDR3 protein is CSATFVPLNTEAFF. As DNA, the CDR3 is TGCAGCGCCACTTTTGTCCCATTGAACACTGAAGCTTTCTTT.

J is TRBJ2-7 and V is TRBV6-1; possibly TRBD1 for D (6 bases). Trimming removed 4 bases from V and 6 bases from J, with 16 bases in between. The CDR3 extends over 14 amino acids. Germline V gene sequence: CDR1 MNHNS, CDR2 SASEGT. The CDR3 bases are TGTGCCAGCAGTGCGACAGGACGTAGGGGCGAGCAGTACTTC. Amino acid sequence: CASSATGRRGEQYF.